This T cell receptor (beta chain) was found in a study of blood T cell repertoires in COVID-19. Study context: The United States, Italy and Spain provided the acute and convalescent COVID-19 samples. Nucleic acid was either cDNA or gDNA, and it came from T cells, B-cell-depleted T cells, or PBMCs.

As processed by the authors: The authors estimated nucleated cell counts from reference gene primer amplification. The protocol was immunoSEQ multiplex PCR, while the TCRdb copy is restricted to in-frame clones and leaves out a portion. V and J calls and clone size come straight from that table; D and trimming were deduced from the DNA. The sample shows about 490,000 clones, over 75% of them seen only once. Sequencing was carried out using peripheral blood. The TCR was taken from a human donor in a cohort sampled during active COVID-19.

CDR3 protein: CATSRVGFYAGGTTEAFF. In DNA, the CDR3 is TGTGCCACCAGCAGAGTCGGTTTTTATGCAGGGGGCACCACTGAAGCTTTCTTT. The chain uses TRBV15 and TRBJ1-1; 8 bases line up with TRBD1. Germline V CDR1 and CDR2: LNHNV, YYDKDF (reference sequence). This CDR3 spans 18 amino acids. V dropped 1 base and J dropped 4; count of bases not matched to a gene: 14.